These 23 T cell receptor beta chains were all obtained from the same sample, sequenced in a study of regulatory T cells in long-lasting Graves disease. Both iRepertoire HTBI primers and Arm-PCR of CDR3 regions were used to build the TCR beta libraries. Each CDR3 protein is one row after TCRdb ran MiXCR on the multiplex PCR reads. Among about 500,000 distinct CDR3 sequences, about 12% were seen once, and the ten largest hold around 10%. The sample's time point: newly diagnosed GD, antithyroid drugs for less than 3 months. From PBMCs, RNA was extracted and then used to make the TCR library. These data were likewise used in another study, on T cells in Graves' hyperthyroidism and ophthalmopathy.

Specimen: peripheral blood mononuclear cells (PBMCs), collected at new diagnosis, from a patient treated with antithyroid drugs. These TCRs come from a woman in her twenties or thirties with Graves disease.

This clonotype has a count of ten or more. The chain couples TRBV5-1 to TRBJ2-7, with a possible D match to TRBD1 (5 bases). The CDR3 consists of 13 residues. V was shortened by 3 bases and J by 5 bases, with 12 bases between the two germline ends. The germline gives CDR1 SGHRS, CDR2 YFSETQ. The CDR3 nucleotides read TGCGCCAGCAGCTCTGGCCCAGGGAACGAGCAGTACTTC. Its translation: CASSSGPGNEQYF.

In its sample, this clonotype was seen many times. J is TRBJ2-2 and V is TRBV30; 7 bases align to TRBD1. The CDR3 is 16 amino acids. The V gene end was trimmed by 1 base and the J gene end by 2 bases; junction bases not matched to a gene: 7. CDR1 is GTSNPN and CDR2 is SVGIG in the germline V gene (reference sequence). The CDR3 nucleotides read TGTGCCTGGAGTGGAACAGGGGATTATAACACCGGGGAGCTGTTTTTT. Its protein product is CAWSGTGDYNTGELFF.

This clonotype was seen at least ten times. The chain links TRBV28 to TRBJ1-1, with D maybe TRBD1 (6 bases). This CDR3 region has 20 residues. Germline-derived CDR1 and CDR2 are MDHEN and SYDVKM. V dropped 2 bases and J dropped 3 bases, with 28 bases sitting between them. The CDR3 DNA follows: TGTGCCAGCAGTTTAGGCCTCAGGCGCCAATACAGGGCTGGTTACACTGAAGCTTTCTTT. This encodes CASSLGLRRQYRAGYTEAFF.

This chain links TRBV20-1 with TRBJ2-3, with a possible D match to TRBD1 (6 bases). The CDR3 has 13 amino acids. Germline CDR1 and CDR2: DFQATT and SNEGSKA (reference sequence). V dropped 2 bases and J dropped 3 bases, with 9 bases sitting between them. CDR3 protein: CSARRTGTDTQYF. The DNA for the CDR3 is TGCAGTGCTAGACGTACAGGGACAGATACGCAGTATTTT.

The sample holds many counts of this clonotype. This rearrangement joins TRBV24-1 to TRBJ2-3; D is tentatively TRBD1 or TRBD2 (6 bases each). The germline V gene encodes CDR1 KGHDR and CDR2 SFDVKD. Trimming removed 4 bases at V and 4 bases at J, with 17 bases between. This CDR3 has 16 amino acids. CDR3 in DNA: TGTGCCACCAGTGACCCCGTTGGGGGGCGCGCAGATACGCAGTATTTT. This codes for CATSDPVGGRADTQYF.

This clonotype was detected many times. This chain uses TRBV24-1 with TRBJ2-1, with 8 bases fitting TRBD1. Trimming removed 9 bases from V and 3 bases from J; junction bases left unmatched: 9. From germline, CDR1 is KGHDR and CDR2 SFDVKD. The CDR3 totals 15 residues. Here the CDR3 DNA reads TGTGCCACCGGGAAGACCGGGACAGGCTACAATGAGCAGTTCTTC. The encoded protein is CATGKTGTGYNEQFF.

The rearrangement links TRBV9 to TRBJ2-1; 9 bases are shared with TRBD1. Trimming at V came to 4 bases and at J to 5 bases, leaving 16 bases not matched to a gene. The CDR3 totals 18 residues. Germline lookup yields CDR1 SGDLS and CDR2 YYNGEE. The CDR3 protein is CASSPVFRGTGRDNEQFF. CDR3 coding DNA: TGTGCCAGCAGCCCCGTCTTTCGGGGGACAGGGAGGGACAATGAGCAGTTCTTC.

Many counts were recorded for this clonotype. The V and J genes are TRBV18 and TRBJ1-1, with unresolved D. This CDR3 contains 15 residues. V was clipped by 0 bases and J by 4 bases, with 12 bases between them. CDR1 and CDR2 from the germline V gene are KGHSH and LQKENI. The CDR3, as DNA: TGTGCCAGCTCACCACCGACAACCCGAAGCACTGAAGCTTTCTTT. Protein product: CASSPPTTRSTEAFF.

This clonotype appeared a few times. The V gene is TRBV7-9, the J gene TRBJ1-1; no firm D call. Germline CDR1 and CDR2: SEHNR and FQNEAQ (reference sequence). The CDR3 has 15 residues. The germline V and J ends were trimmed by 5 bases and 4 bases, with 17 bases remaining between them. CDR3 region: CASSQLSGPSTEAFF. Here the CDR3 DNA reads TGTGCCAGCAGCCAACTTTCAGGACCCTCCACTGAAGCTTTCTTT.

About this clonotype itself: One junction end does not reproduce the germline sequence, and a read error may be involved. The rearrangement links TRBV7-2 to TRBJ2-7, with a tentative D call TRBD1 (6 bases). In germline, CDR1 is SGHTA, CDR2 FQGNSA. The CDR3 has 14 amino acids. In nucleotides, the CDR3 is TGTGGCAGCAGCCCGCGGACAGCCTCCTACGAGCAGTACTTC. It is translated as CGSSPRTASYEQYF.

There are many counts of this clonotype. The chain combines TRBV7-9 with TRBJ2-1; the match to TRBD2 covers 8 bases. The germline V gene encodes CDR1 SEHNR and CDR2 FQNEAQ (reference sequence). The CDR3 is 14 amino acids. With 8 bases clipped from V and 8 bases from J, the junction kept 11 bases outside the gene matches. The CDR3: CASPRGGGIDEQFF. Here the CDR3 DNA reads TGTGCCAGCCCCCGGGGGGGAGGGATTGATGAGCAGTTCTTC.

This clonotype appeared many times. J is TRBJ2-7 and V is TRBV12-3 or TRBV12-4; D ambiguous. This CDR3 has 14 residues. V was trimmed by 2 bases and J by 0 bases, leaving 8 bases between them. The CDR3 DNA reads TGTGCCAGCAGTTTAATCCCGAACTCCTACGAGCAGTACTTC. It is translated as CASSLIPNSYEQYF.

This clonotype appeared many times. J is TRBJ1-1 and V is TRBV30, with D possibly being TRBD1 (5 bases). The CDR3 is 15 residues long. V lost 1 base to trimming and J lost 0 bases, with 12 bases between them. CDR1 and CDR2 (germline): GTSNPN, SVGIG (reference sequence). CDR3 bases: TGTGCCTGGAGTGCAGGGTTAGGCATGAACACTGAAGCTTTCTTT. Translating gives CAWSAGLGMNTEAFF.

This clonotype was seen repeatedly, ten times or more. The chain is built from TRBV6-2 or TRBV6-3 and TRBJ2-1, with 14 nucleotides matching TRBD2. The V gene's germline CDR1 is MNHEY and CDR2 SVGEGT. CDR3 size: 17 residues. The V and J ends lost 2 bases and 6 bases, in that order; junction bases with no gene match: 6. CDR3 sequence (DNA): TGTGCCAGCAGTTACACGGGACTAGCGGGAGTAAGCAATGAGCAGTTCTTC. This codes for CASSYTGLAGVSNEQFF.

At least ten counts were recorded for this clonotype. This chain links TRBV10-3 with TRBJ2-6; 7 positions agree with TRBD1. CDR3 size: 20 residues. CDR1 and CDR2 (germline): ENHRY, SYGVKD. The V and J ends lost 5 bases and 0 bases, in that order; junction bases with no gene match: 16. The CDR3 DNA sequence: TGTGCCATCAGTTACAATTATGGGACAGAGGGGACCTCTGGGGCCAACGTCCTGACTTTC. Translating it yields CAISYNYGTEGTSGANVLTF.

The genes are TRBV7-6 and TRBJ1-2; 7 nucleotides match TRBD1. The germline V gene encodes CDR1 SGHVS and CDR2 FNYEAQ. V lost 2 bases to trimming and J lost 2 bases; unmatched junction nucleotides: 2. CDR3 length: 14 residues. CDR3 sequence: CASSLQGGNYGYTF. CDR3 in DNA: TGTGCCAGCAGCTTACAGGGGGGGAACTATGGCTACACCTTC.

This clonotype was seen at least ten times. The V and J genes are TRBV18 and TRBJ1-4; a weak D match, TRBD1 (6 bases). V lost 1 base and J 7 bases, leaving 16 bases between the germline ends. The CDR3 sequence is 16 residues long. Germline V CDR1 and CDR2: KGHSH, LQKENI. Here the CDR3 reads CASSPQRGRGGEKLFF. CDR3 bases: TGTGCCAGCTCACCACAGCGGGGGCGCGGGGGTGAAAAACTGTTTTTT.

This clonotype was detected many times. The chain combines TRBV3-1 with TRBJ2-1; TRBD2 is a possible D gene (5 bases). V shed 5 bases and J shed 7 bases, with 12 bases lying between them. Per the germline V gene, CDR1 is LGHDT and CDR2 is YNNKEL (reference sequence). CDR3 size: 13 residues. In DNA, the CDR3 is TGTGCCAGCAGCGGTACTAGGCTAAATGAGCAGTTCTTC. This codes for CASSGTRLNEQFF.

The chain employs TRBV20-1 and TRBJ2-4, with D maybe TRBD1 (6 bases). Germline CDR1 DFQATT, CDR2 SNEGSKA (reference sequence). Trimming stripped 2 bases from V and 9 bases from J, with 11 bases between. This CDR3 is 12 amino acids long. The CDR3 coding sequence is TGCAGTGCTAGACACAGGGACGGCATTCAGTACTTC. Translated: CSARHRDGIQYF.

This clonotype was counted at least ten times. The V gene is TRBV6-2 or TRBV6-3, the J gene TRBJ2-3, with TRBD2 matching 10 bases. The CDR3 loop spans 16 amino acids. Trimming removed 0 bases from V and 2 bases from J; junction bases left unmatched: 2. Germline V gene lookup returns CDR1 MNHEY and CDR2 SVGEGT. The CDR3 coding sequence is TGTGCCAGCAGTTACTCGACTAGCGGGTACACAGATACGCAGTATTTT. It is translated as CASSYSTSGYTDTQYF.

This clonotype came up many times. CDR3 region: CASSVTSSKTATQYF. The CDR3 region has the DNA TGTGCCAGCAGCGTCACCTCGTCGAAAACCGCTACGCAGTATTTT. J is TRBJ2-3 and V is TRBV7-3; D unclear. The CDR3 extends over 15 amino acids. V lost 5 bases, J lost 8 bases, and 20 bases lay in between. Germline CDR1 reads SGHTA; CDR2 reads FQGTGA.

This clonotype was recorded at least ten times. V gene TRBV6-1 combines with J gene TRBJ1-1; 7 positions match TRBD1. Germline lookup yields CDR1 MNHNS and CDR2 SASEGT. With V trimmed by 6 bases and J by 6 bases, 10 bases remained unmatched. The CDR3 spans 14 residues. CDR3 protein: CASSHDRVRAEAFF. The CDR3 nucleotides read TGTGCCAGCAGCCACGACAGGGTAAGGGCTGAAGCTTTCTTT.

This clonotype was seen repeatedly, ten times or more. J is TRBJ1-2 and V is TRBV10-3; D is unresolved. The CDR3 has 16 residues. V shed 2 bases and J shed 4 bases, with 17 bases lying between them. Germline V gene sequence: CDR1 ENHRY, CDR2 SYGVKD. The CDR3 region is CAISEPLTPRGYGYTF. The DNA of the CDR3 is TGTGCCATCAGTGAGCCACTAACTCCCCGGGGCTATGGCTACACCTTC.